This TCR beta chain emerged from a study of shared clonotypes between healthy human individuals. Whole-study results and caveats: What naive subsets generally showed was a larger estimated richness than memory subsets showed. Sampling covered blood only; tissue repertoires likely differ.

V lost 4 bases to trimming and J lost 2 bases; unmatched junction nucleotides: 1. CDR3 length: 13 amino acids. The germline V gene encodes CDR1 LNHNV and CDR2 YYDKDF (reference sequence). Some clones are missing from TCRdb's copy, which holds only in-frame ones; the method was immunoSEQ multiplex PCR. The sample lists roughly 1,500,000 clones, 98% to 99% occurring once. In regard to this clone: Antigen specificity is unknown.

This TCR came from a young man in good health. Material: naive CD4+ T cells sorted from blood. The subset was: CD45RA+ positively selected. V and J are TRBV15 and TRBJ2-5; TRBD2 aligns across 7 bases. The DNA of the CDR3 is TGTGCCACCAGCAAGGGACTACAAGAGACCCAGTACTTC. Encoded protein: CATSKGLQETQYF.